Reported below is one T cell receptor beta chain. Its matching antigen is unknown. CDR1 MDHEN and CDR2 SYDVKM come from the germline V gene. There are 15 residues in the CDR3. Trimming stripped 4 bases from V and 5 bases from J, with 17 bases between. This sample stems from a study of metastatic and nonmetastatic thyroid tumors. Notes on the study in general: The reported finding was significantly higher TCR beta diversity in malignant thyroid tumors relative to benign nodules, in blood and tumor.

TCRdb recomputed clones from the PCR reads via MiXCR. There are 9,500 or so clones in the sample; approximately 32% occur only once, and approximately 5.1% lies in the top ten. Prior to thyroid surgery, none of the patients had received any treatment. Sequencing was carried out using tumor tissue. J is TRBJ1-2 and V is TRBV28; D not resolved. The receptor comes from a female donor with papillary thyroid cancer or a benign thyroid nodule (not recorded which). Some clones in this sample may be carry-over from other donors' samples. The DNA of the CDR3 is TGTGCCAGCAGTTCGGTTGCGGCCACCACTTATGGCTACACCTTC. This sequence encodes CASSSVAATTYGYTF.